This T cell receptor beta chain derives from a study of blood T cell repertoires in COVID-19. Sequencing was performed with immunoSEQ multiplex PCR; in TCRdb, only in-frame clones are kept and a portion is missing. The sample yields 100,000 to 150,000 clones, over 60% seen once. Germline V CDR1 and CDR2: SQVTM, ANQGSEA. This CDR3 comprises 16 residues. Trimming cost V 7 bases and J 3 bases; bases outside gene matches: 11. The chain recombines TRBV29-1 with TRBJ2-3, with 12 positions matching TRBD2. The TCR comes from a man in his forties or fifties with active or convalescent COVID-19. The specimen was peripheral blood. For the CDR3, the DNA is TGCAGCGACCAGAAATCTAGCGGGGGGGCGACAGATACGCAGTATTTT. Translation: CSDQKSSGGATDTQYF.